This T cell receptor (beta chain) stems from a study of neurological immune-mediated disorders. The time point denotes: longitudinal time-point 1 (baseline). TCRdb analysed the 5' RACE reads with MiXCR anew, one entry per CDR3 protein. The sample shows 71,000 or so distinct CDR3 sequences, roughly 13% of them seen only once. This clonotype was seen more than once but under ten times. This CDR3 is built from 14 residues. Germline V gene lookup returns CDR1 ENHRY and CDR2 SYGVKD. Between the trimmed V and J ends, which lost 10 bases and 7 bases, there was a span of 17 bases. Specimen: PBMCs. The rearrangement links TRBV10-3 to TRBJ1-6; D not resolved. The TCR was taken from a female donor with HTLV-1-associated myelopathy (HAM/TSP). The CDR3 coding sequence is TGTGCCAACAGCAACGGAGTCCTAAATTCACCCCTCCACTTT. Its translation: CANSNGVLNSPLHF.